This T cell receptor beta chain was sequenced for a study of vaccination and CD4 T cells after COVID-19. Treatment meaning: approximately nine-day PBMC culture with coronavirus spike peptide pools or control peptides (ViraFEST assay). At the Johns Hopkins FTIC core, DNA taken from cultured CD4+ T cells was sequenced by way of the Oncomine TCR Beta short-read assay. TCRdb ran MiXCR on the PCR reads and lists one entry per CDR3 protein. The table records some 20,000 distinct CDR3 sequences, 40% to 50% of them present only once. Turning to this clonotype: No antigen is known for it.

Trimming pared 0 bases from V and 10 bases from J, leaving 14 bases between. This CDR3 contains 15 residues. CDR1 is SGHNT and CDR2 is YYREEE in the germline V gene (reference sequence). The sequenced sample was CD4+ T cells from blood, cultured in vitro, obtained before SARS-CoV-2 vaccination. The chain links TRBV5-4 to TRBJ1-6; no clear D gene. The clonotype comes from a human donor who had recovered from COVID-19. Here the CDR3 reads CASSLAPGLKSPLHF. For the CDR3, the DNA is TGTGCCAGCAGCTTGGCACCGGGGTTAAAGTCACCCCTCCACTTT.